This T cell receptor beta chain was recovered during a study of cytomegalovirus exposure and HLA in healthy donors. On the study more broadly: A previous analysis identified 95 million to 130 million unique TCR beta sequences derived from 180 million or so T cells. Out of 398 genotyped donors, 81% belonged to the Caucasian-associated ancestry cluster.

V shed 0 bases, J shed 4 bases, and the junction held 8 bases outside the gene matches. The CDR3 totals 16 residues. Germline CDR1 GTSNPN, CDR2 SVGIG (reference sequence). Whole-study findings and limits: Accurate prediction of most subjects' HLA-A and HLA-B alleles from TCR beta sequences was reported.

In the PCR, 60 Vbeta and 13 Jbeta primers were used. Clones were sequenced by immunoSEQ multiplex PCR, and TCRdb holds only the in-frame ones, with some missing. This table holds about 160,000 clones, roughly 87% found once. Points on this clone: Its cognate antigen is unknown.

The material sequenced was PBMCs. J is TRBJ2-1 and V is TRBV30; 8 nucleotides match TRBD2. The sequence was collected from a man in his fifties or sixties in good health and CMV-seropositive. The CDR3 nucleotides read TGTGCCTGGAGTGTACTGACGGGAGGGGGGTACAATGAGCAGTTCTTC. Residues: CAWSVLTGGGYNEQFF.